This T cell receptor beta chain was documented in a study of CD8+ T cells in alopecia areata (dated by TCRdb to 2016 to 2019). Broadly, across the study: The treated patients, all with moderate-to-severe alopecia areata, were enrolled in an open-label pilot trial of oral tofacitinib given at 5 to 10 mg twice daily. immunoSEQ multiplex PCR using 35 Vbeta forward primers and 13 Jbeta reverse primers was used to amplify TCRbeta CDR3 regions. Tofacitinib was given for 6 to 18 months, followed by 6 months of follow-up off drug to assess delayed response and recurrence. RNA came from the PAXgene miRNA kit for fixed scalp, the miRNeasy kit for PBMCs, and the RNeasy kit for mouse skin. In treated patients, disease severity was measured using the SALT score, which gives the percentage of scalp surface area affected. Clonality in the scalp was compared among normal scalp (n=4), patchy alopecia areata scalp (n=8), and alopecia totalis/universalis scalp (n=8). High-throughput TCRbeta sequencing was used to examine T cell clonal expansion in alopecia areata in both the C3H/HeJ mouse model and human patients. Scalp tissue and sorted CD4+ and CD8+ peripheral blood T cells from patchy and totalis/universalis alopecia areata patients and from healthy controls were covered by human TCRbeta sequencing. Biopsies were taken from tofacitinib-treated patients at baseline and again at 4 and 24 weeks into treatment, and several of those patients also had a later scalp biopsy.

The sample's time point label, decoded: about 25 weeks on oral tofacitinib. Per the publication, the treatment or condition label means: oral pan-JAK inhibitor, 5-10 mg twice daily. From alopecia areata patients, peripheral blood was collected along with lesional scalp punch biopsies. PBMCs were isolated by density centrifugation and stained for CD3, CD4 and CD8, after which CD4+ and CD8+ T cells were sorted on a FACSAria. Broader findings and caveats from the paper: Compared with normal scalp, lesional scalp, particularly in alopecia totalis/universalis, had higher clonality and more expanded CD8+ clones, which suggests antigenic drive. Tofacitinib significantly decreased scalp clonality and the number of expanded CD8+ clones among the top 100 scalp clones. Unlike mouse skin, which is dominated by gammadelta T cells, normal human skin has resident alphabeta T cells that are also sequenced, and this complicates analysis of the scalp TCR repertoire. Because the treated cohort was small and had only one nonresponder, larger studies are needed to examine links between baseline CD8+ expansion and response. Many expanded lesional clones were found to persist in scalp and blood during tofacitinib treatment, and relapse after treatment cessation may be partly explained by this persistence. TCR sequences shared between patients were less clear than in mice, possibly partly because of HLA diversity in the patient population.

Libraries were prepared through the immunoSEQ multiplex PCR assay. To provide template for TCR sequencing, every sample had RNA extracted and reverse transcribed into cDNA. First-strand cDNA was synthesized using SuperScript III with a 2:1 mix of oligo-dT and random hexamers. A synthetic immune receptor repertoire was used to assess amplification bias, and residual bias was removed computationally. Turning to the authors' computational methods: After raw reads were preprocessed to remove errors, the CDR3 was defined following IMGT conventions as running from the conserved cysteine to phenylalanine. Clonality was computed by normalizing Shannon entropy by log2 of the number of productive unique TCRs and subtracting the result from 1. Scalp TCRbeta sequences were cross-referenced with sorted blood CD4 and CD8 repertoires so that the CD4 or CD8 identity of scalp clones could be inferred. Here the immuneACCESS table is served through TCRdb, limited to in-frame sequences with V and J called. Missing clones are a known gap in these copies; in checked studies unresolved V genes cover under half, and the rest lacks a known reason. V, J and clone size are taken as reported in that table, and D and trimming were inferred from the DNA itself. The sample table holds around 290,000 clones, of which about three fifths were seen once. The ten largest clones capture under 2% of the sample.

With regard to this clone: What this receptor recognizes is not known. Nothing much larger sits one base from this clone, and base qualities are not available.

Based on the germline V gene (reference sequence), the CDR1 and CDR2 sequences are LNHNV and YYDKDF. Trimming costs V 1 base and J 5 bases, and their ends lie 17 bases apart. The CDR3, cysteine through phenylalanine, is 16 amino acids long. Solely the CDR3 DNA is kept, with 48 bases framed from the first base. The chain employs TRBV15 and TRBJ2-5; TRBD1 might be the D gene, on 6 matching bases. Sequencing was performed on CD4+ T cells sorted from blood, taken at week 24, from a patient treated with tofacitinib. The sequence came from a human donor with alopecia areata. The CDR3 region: CATSRVASARGETQYF. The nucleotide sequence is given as TGTGCCACCAGCAGAGTGGCCTCCGCTAGGGGGGAGACCCAGTACTTC.